This entry features one T cell receptor beta chain sequence. Its specificity is unknown. The sample originates from a study of cytomegalovirus exposure and HLA in healthy donors. Study-level results: Confirmation in vitro established that a few CMV-associated chains were specific for CMV antigens. In a later analysis, DRB1 alleles had the most associated TCRs; HLA-C alleles the fewest.

Both 60 Vbeta primers and 13 Jbeta primers went into the PCR. Generated by immunoSEQ multiplex PCR, the TCRdb table keeps only in-frame clones and is missing some. The table includes around 130,000 clones, less than 85% detected once. The CDR3 loop spans 15 amino acids. V was shortened by 2 bases and J by 0 bases, with 12 bases between the two germline ends. Germline V CDR1 and CDR2: GTSNPN, SVGIG (reference sequence). The TCR comes from a man aged 35 to 55 in good health and CMV-seronegative. Sequencing was carried out using PBMCs. The chain employs TRBV30 and TRBJ2-3, with D possibly TRBD2 on 6 matching bases. CDR3 sequence (DNA): TGTGCCTGGAGTAGTGGAGGGGCTAGCACAGATACGCAGTATTTT. As protein: CAWSSGGASTDTQYF. The full variable domain, rest sourced from reference TRBV30 and TRBJ2-3, is SQTIHQWPATLVQPVGSPLSLECTVEGTSNPNLYWYRQAAGRGLQLLFYSVGIGQISSEVPQNLSASRPQDRQFILSSKKLLLSDSGFYLCAWSSGGASTDTQYFGPGTRLTVL.